The source of this TCR beta chain is a study of shared clonotypes between healthy human individuals. Study conclusions and caveats: Relative to their counterparts shared across all four donors, non-shared clonotypes exhibited diminished generation probabilities. As a rule, naive subsets had a larger estimated richness than memory subsets.

A word on this clone: What it binds is not known.

This CDR3 comprises 12 residues. CDR1 and CDR2 (germline): LGHNT, FRNRAP. Trimming pared 1 base from V and 6 bases from J, leaving 6 bases between. The repertoire was sequenced with immunoSEQ multiplex PCR; TCRdb's copy has only in-frame clones and lacks some. This table has some 1 million clones, 65% to 75% appearing once. The clonotype was recovered from a man aged 18 to 30 in good health. The rearrangement joins TRBV12-5 to TRBJ2-5; D not certain. The sample consisted of memory CD4+ T cells sorted from blood. This sample's subset: CD45RA-negative fraction. The CDR3 nucleotides are TGTGCTAGTGGTTTGGAGCTGAAGACCCAGTACTTC. This gives the protein CASGLELKTQYF.